These 9 T cell receptor beta chains came from one sample sequenced in a study of glioma-infiltrating T cells. The iRepertoire nested amplicon-rescue multiplex PCR amplified TCR alpha and beta CDR3s from RNA. TCRdb ran MiXCR on the multiplex PCR reads and lists one entry per CDR3 protein. The sample contains more than 85,000 distinct CDR3 sequences, about 25% of which appear only once. Sequencing was done on a sample of glioma tissue, nonneoplastic brain tissue, or PBMCs (not recorded which). These receptors were taken from a human donor with low-grade glioma or glioblastoma, undergoing nonglioma brain surgery, or in good health (not recorded which).

V usage is TRBV29-1 and J usage is TRBJ2-1; 14 positions agree with TRBD2. V gave up 3 bases and J gave up 7 bases; unmatched junction bases: 8. Germline V CDR1 and CDR2: SQVTM, ANQGSEA. CDR3 size: 16 residues. The CDR3 DNA sequence: TGCAGCGTTGACGGGACTAGCGGGAGATCGGGTAATGAGCAGTTCTTC. Translation gives CSVDGTSGRSGNEQFF.

In its sample, this clonotype was seen many times. The chain couples TRBV27 to TRBJ2-1, with 10 bases fitting TRBD2. V lost 5 bases and J lost 4; bases outside the gene matches: 2. CDR3 size: 14 residues. CDR1 and CDR2 (germline): MNHEY, SMNVEV (reference sequence). CDR3 amino acids: CASSRAGGYNEQFF. The CDR3 nucleotides read TGTGCCAGCAGTCGAGCGGGAGGGTACAATGAGCAGTTCTTC.

This clonotype was seen a few times. V and J are TRBV19 and TRBJ1-1, with a weak D call TRBD1 (6 bases). CDR3 length: 17 amino acids. V dropped 6 bases and J dropped 5 bases, with 25 bases sitting between them. Germline CDR1 and CDR2: LNHDA and SQIVND (reference sequence). In DNA form, the CDR3 reads TGTGCCAGTAGATCCTACCCCTACATGACAGGTTCAACTGAAGCTTTCTTT. Encoded protein: CASRSYPYMTGSTEAFF. Full variable domain (rest looked up from reference TRBV19 and TRBJ1-1): DGGITQSPKYLFRKEGQNVTLSCEQNLNHDAMYWYRQDPGQGLRLIYYSQIVNDFQKGDIAEGYSVSREKKESFPLTVTSAQKNPTAFYLCASRSYPYMTGSTEAFFGQGTRLTVV.

There are many counts of this clonotype. This chain links TRBV19 with TRBJ1-2, with a tentative D call TRBD1 (6 bases). V lost 5 bases and J lost 1, with 11 bases in between. The germline CDR1 and CDR2 sequences are LNHDA and SQIVND (reference sequence). This CDR3 region has 14 residues. In DNA form, the CDR3 reads TGTGCCAGTAGTCCAGGACAGCTTAACTATGGCTACACCTTC. Its translation: CASSPGQLNYGYTF.

This clonotype was recorded a few times. The J gene is TRBJ1-1, the V gene TRBV9, with D possibly matching TRBD1 (5 bases). Germline V gene lookup returns CDR1 SGDLS and CDR2 YYNGEE. V was cut by 0 bases and J by 4 bases, with 10 bases left in between. This CDR3 comprises 14 residues. This chain's CDR3 is CASSVGGTPTEAFF. DNA for the CDR3: TGTGCCAGCAGCGTAGGCGGGACCCCCACTGAAGCTTTCTTT.

This clonotype has a count of ten or more. V and J are TRBV20-1 and TRBJ2-1, with 11 bases identical to TRBD2. The V gene end was trimmed by 7 bases and the J gene end by 9 bases; junction bases not matched to a gene: 11. From germline, CDR1 is DFQATT and CDR2 SNEGSKA (reference sequence). The CDR3 contains 14 residues. Here the CDR3 DNA reads TGCAGTGTTACGACTAGCGGGGCTGCGGGTGAGCAGTTCTTC. It translates to CSVTTSGAAGEQFF.

This clonotype was observed at least ten times. The chain carries TRBV6-1 and TRBJ2-7, with 9 bases matching TRBD1. The CDR3 covers 16 residues. Germline CDR1 and CDR2: MNHNS and SASEGT. The V and J ends lost 7 bases and 0 bases, in that order; junction bases with no gene match: 10. CDR3 sequence (DNA): TGTGCCAGCATCATCCCGGACAGGGGCTACTCCTACGAGCAGTACTTC. Amino acid sequence: CASIIPDRGYSYEQYF.

In the case of this clonotype: This may be a read error, as it is one base from a much larger clone. V gene TRBV19 combines with J gene TRBJ2-1, with a weak D call TRBD2 (7 bases). Trimming left V 6 bases short and J 2 bases short, with 11 bases between. CDR1 is LNHDA and CDR2 is SQIVND in the germline V gene (reference sequence). This CDR3 has 14 residues. The CDR3 DNA sequence: TGTGCCAGTAGGTGCGGGGGCCCCTACAATGAGCAGTTCTTC. Translation gives CASRCGGPYNEQFF.

This clonotype came up many times. The chain couples TRBV19 to TRBJ2-7, with TRBD1 matching 9 bases. V gave up 2 bases and J gave up 3 bases; unmatched junction bases: 8. From germline, CDR1 is LNHDA and CDR2 SQIVND (reference sequence). This CDR3 contains 16 residues. The chain's CDR3 is CASSIRRQGVVYEQYF. The CDR3 region has the DNA TGTGCCAGTAGTATACGGAGACAGGGGGTTGTCTACGAGCAGTACTTC.